Each of the 12 T cell receptor beta chains below was sequenced from the same sample in a study of post-analysis software for immune sequencing data. Each TCR beta cDNA library carried unique molecular identifiers. TCRdb fed the PCR reads into MiXCR, producing one record per CDR3 protein. Among hundreds of thousands of distinct CDR3 sequences listed, around 50% were seen once. What these receptors recognize is not known. Whole-study results and caveats: Roughly five TRBV segments were more frequent in patients than controls; TRBV5-6, TRBV5-1 and TRBV20-1 belonged to this group.

The source material was blood. These receptors were collected from a girl between 5 and 17 years old with multiple sclerosis.

This chain connects TRBV12-3 or TRBV12-4 to TRBJ2-2; possible D gene TRBD1, 6 bases. CDR3 length: 15 residues. Trimming cost V 3 bases and J 0 bases, with 8 bases left between them. The CDR3 loop is CASSFRTANTGELFF. The DNA for the CDR3 is TGTGCCAGCAGTTTTAGGACAGCGAACACCGGGGAGCTGTTTTTT.

This chain connects TRBV11-2 to TRBJ2-1; D not certain. The germline V gene encodes CDR1 SGHAT and CDR2 FQNNGV. V lost 5 bases and J 7 bases, leaving 12 bases between the germline ends. The CDR3 length is 13 residues. The CDR3 DNA reads as TGTGCCAGCAGCCCACCGTCGGAGAATGAGCAGTTCTTC. Translated: CASSPPSENEQFF.

The chain is built from TRBV10-3 and TRBJ2-7, with unresolved D. The CDR3 spans 14 residues. Germline CDR1 ENHRY, CDR2 SYGVKD. V lost 2 bases and J 3 bases, leaving 11 bases between the germline ends. CDR3 nucleotide sequence: TGTGCCATCAGTGAGAGTGTGAGTAACTACGAGCAGTACTTC. Encoded protein: CAISESVSNYEQYF.

The V and J genes are TRBV29-1 and TRBJ1-1, with D maybe TRBD1 (6 bases). There are 14 residues in the CDR3. The ends were cut back, 3 bases at V and 5 bases at J, with 16 bases in the middle. Per the germline V gene, CDR1 is SQVTM and CDR2 is ANQGSEA. CDR3 DNA: TGCAGCGTTGAGGGGGGGGCGGTGTGGACTGAAGCTTTCTTT. It codes for CSVEGGAVWTEAFF.

The V call is TRBV27, the J call TRBJ2-2, with D perhaps given as TRBD1 or TRBD2 (5 bases each). Germline V gene sequence: CDR1 MNHEY, CDR2 SMNVEV (reference sequence). V was cut by 5 bases and J by 4 bases, with 17 bases left in between. This CDR3 contains 16 residues. The CDR3 loop is CASSTRDEGITGELFF. CDR3 sequence (DNA): TGTGCCAGCAGTACACGGGACGAGGGGATCACCGGGGAGCTGTTTTTT.

The rearrangement links TRBV5-1 to TRBJ2-4, with D unclear. Germline values: CDR1 SGHRS, CDR2 YFSETQ. The CDR3 spans 12 residues. Between the trimmed V and J ends, which lost 3 bases and 11 bases, there was a span of 12 bases. The CDR3 sequence is CASSSLGIVQYF. The DNA of the CDR3 is TGCGCCAGCAGCTCCCTAGGGATTGTTCAGTACTTC.

The chain combines TRBV18 with TRBJ2-7; D might be TRBD2 (6 bases). Germline CDR1 and CDR2: KGHSH and LQKENI. Trimming removed 1 base at V and 5 bases at J, with 15 bases between. The CDR3 has 15 residues. The CDR3 sequence: CASSPLASAHDEQYF. In DNA, the CDR3 is TGTGCCAGCTCACCACTGGCTAGCGCCCATGACGAGCAGTACTTC.

This clonotype has a single count. The J gene is TRBJ2-5, the V gene TRBV20-1; 11 nucleotides line up with TRBD2. J was trimmed by 3 bases and V by 5 bases; bases with no gene match: 14. Germline V CDR1 and CDR2: DFQATT, SNEGSKA (reference sequence). This CDR3 comprises 17 residues. The CDR3 sequence is CSADFSGRAGTEETQYF. The DNA of the CDR3 is TGCAGTGCTGACTTTAGCGGGAGGGCCGGAACGGAAGAGACCCAGTACTTC.

The DNA for the CDR3 is TGTGCCAGTCGGGACGGAGACATTCAGTACTTC. It codes for CASRDGDIQYF. The chain employs TRBV6-5 and TRBJ2-4, with D perhaps given as TRBD1 or TRBD2 (5 bases each). Trimming removed 9 bases at V and 8 bases at J, with 11 bases between. This CDR3 spans 11 amino acids. Germline loops: CDR1 MNHEY, CDR2 SVGAGI.

In this sample, this clonotype turned up a few times. The J gene is TRBJ2-7, the V gene TRBV15, with D unclear. The CDR3 loop spans 15 amino acids. Trimming removed 1 base at V and 2 bases at J, with 12 bases between. The germline V gene encodes CDR1 LNHNV and CDR2 YYDKDF (reference sequence). CDR3 DNA sequence: TGTGCCACCAGCAGAGCCCCCCATCTAGCCTACGAGCAGTACTTC. Encoded protein: CATSRAPHLAYEQYF.

The chain joins TRBV7-9 to TRBJ2-4; TRBD1 matches at 9 bases. The J call is in doubt because the DNA end fits TRBJ2-7 better. The CDR3 has 14 amino acids. CDR1 and CDR2 from the germline V gene are SEHNR and FQNEAQ (reference sequence). The CDR3, as DNA: TGTGCCAGCAGCTCACAGGGGGCTGTGGACGAGCAGTACTTC. The encoded protein is CASSSQGAVDEQYF.

This clonotype occurred a few times. The rearrangement joins TRBV29-1 to TRBJ2-7, with D unresolved. Trimming shortened V by 6 bases and J by 7 bases, and 10 bases separated the two germline ends. The CDR3 contains 10 residues. Germline CDR1 reads SQVTM; CDR2 reads ANQGSEA. The CDR3 region is CSVKIFEQYF. The CDR3 DNA sequence: TGCAGCGTCAAAATTTTTGAGCAGTACTTC.